This T cell receptor (beta chain) was profiled in a study of shared clonotypes between healthy human individuals. The germline V gene has CDR1 SGHAT and CDR2 FQNNGV. V was pared by 9 bases and J by 5 bases, with 17 bases of the junction left unmatched. The CDR3 runs to 18 residues. Each sorted subset replicate got 200 ng genomic DNA, approximately 27,000 genomes. Assay used: immunoSEQ multiplex PCR; TCRdb lists only in-frame clones, some missing. The sample carries about 600,000 clones, around 97% recorded once. The chain uses TRBV11-2 and TRBJ2-5, with TRBD2 identical over 14 bases. This receptor was identified in a woman aged 25 to 39 in good health. Sequenced material: naive CD4+ T cells sorted from blood. Subset described: CD45RA+ positively selected. CDR3 amino acids: CASTHPQGLAGATETQYF. In nucleotides, the CDR3 is TGTGCCAGTACTCATCCCCAGGGACTAGCGGGAGCAACGGAGACCCAGTACTTC.